The rows below give T cell receptor beta chains drawn from one sample of a study of T cell repertoires in cytomegalovirus infection. The antigens of these receptors remain unknown. One entry per CDR3 protein results from TCRdb running MiXCR on the reads. The profile shows 100,000 to 150,000 distinct CDR3 sequences, 25% to 35% of them singletons. This sample comprised CD8+ T cells from cultured PBMCs, obtained from culture after CMV antigen stimulation. The receptors originated from a human donor in good health (CMV status not recorded). Some clones in this sample may be carry-over from other donors' samples. Both conserved end residues are part of each CDR3. The order of the fields is V gene, CDR3 length, CDR3 protein.

v_gene: TRBV7-6; len: 15; CDR3aa: CASSLLVAETDEQYF
v_gene: TRBV10-3; len: 15; CDR3aa: CAISAGTGLSYEQYF
v_gene: TRBV27; len: 12; CDR3aa: CASSASSYEQYF
v_gene: TRBV7-6; len: 16; CDR3aa: CASSLVGGGDRETQYF
v_gene: TRBV5-6; len: 14; CDR3aa: CASSLVDRNYGYTF
v_gene: TRBV6-6; len: 15; CDR3aa: CASSPWAFGNTEAFF
v_gene: TRBV10-3; len: 14; CDR3aa: CAISESGAGDEQYF
v_gene: TRBV27; len: 19; CDR3aa: CASSLDGARQGSSGNTIYF
v_gene: TRBV7-6; len: 16; CDR3aa: CASSLPLAGGENEQFF
v_gene: TRBV7-6; len: 17; CDR3aa: CASSFILAGGSTDTQYF
v_gene: TRBV5-3; len: 16; CDR3aa: CASSSVYRGGTDTQYF
v_gene: TRBV7-8; len: 17; CDR3aa: CASSLRQGLYSNQPQHF
v_gene: TRBV4-1; len: 17; CDR3aa: CASSQDGLAGEIDTQYF
v_gene: TRBV5-1; len: 13; CDR3aa: CASSPTGFNEQYF
v_gene: TRBV19; len: 15; CDR3aa: CASSIILGSWDTQYF
v_gene: TRBV6-8; len: 17; CDR3aa: CASTEFLAGGGTGELFF
v_gene: TRBV28; len: 13; CDR3aa: CASRLTGGDGYTF
v_gene: TRBV6-8; len: 13; CDR3aa: CASSDYNRDEQYF
v_gene: TRBV7-2; len: 14; CDR3aa: CASSFDTGGYEQFF
v_gene: TRBV6-4; len: 15; CDR3aa: CASSRLAGGQETQYF
v_gene: TRBV4-1; len: 15; CDR3aa: CASSQDWGGSQPQHF
v_gene: TRBV4-1; len: 16; CDR3aa: CASSHLRGGTYNEQFF
v_gene: TRBV7-2; len: 15; CDR3aa: CASSLFQDRVYEQYF
v_gene: TRBV28; len: 14; CDR3aa: CASSWTRGDQPQHF
v_gene: TRBV12-3/TRBV12-4; len: 17; CDR3aa: CASRPNRDRGNTGELFF
v_gene: TRBV5-6; len: 14; CDR3aa: CASSSLDSNSPLHF
v_gene: TRBV6-4; len: 15; CDR3aa: CASRKTGQGVTEAFF
v_gene: TRBV19; len: 14; CDR3aa: CASSLGYSNQPQHF
v_gene: TRBV20-1; len: 14; CDR3aa: CSARDETTYNEQFF
v_gene: TRBV12-3/TRBV12-4; len: 13; CDR3aa: CASRSGYAGELFF
v_gene: TRBV19; len: 14; CDR3aa: CASSIWTGDQPQHF
v_gene: TRBV7-6; len: 15; CDR3aa: CASSFGSSGADTQYF
v_gene: TRBV10-3; len: 14; CDR3aa: CAISESGSSYEQYF
v_gene: TRBV6-5; len: 17; CDR3aa: CASSPGPGGFSTDTQYF
v_gene: TRBV7-9; len: 15; CDR3aa: CASSLSSGNTGELFF
v_gene: TRBV10-3; len: 15; CDR3aa: CAINISPGGYSGYTF